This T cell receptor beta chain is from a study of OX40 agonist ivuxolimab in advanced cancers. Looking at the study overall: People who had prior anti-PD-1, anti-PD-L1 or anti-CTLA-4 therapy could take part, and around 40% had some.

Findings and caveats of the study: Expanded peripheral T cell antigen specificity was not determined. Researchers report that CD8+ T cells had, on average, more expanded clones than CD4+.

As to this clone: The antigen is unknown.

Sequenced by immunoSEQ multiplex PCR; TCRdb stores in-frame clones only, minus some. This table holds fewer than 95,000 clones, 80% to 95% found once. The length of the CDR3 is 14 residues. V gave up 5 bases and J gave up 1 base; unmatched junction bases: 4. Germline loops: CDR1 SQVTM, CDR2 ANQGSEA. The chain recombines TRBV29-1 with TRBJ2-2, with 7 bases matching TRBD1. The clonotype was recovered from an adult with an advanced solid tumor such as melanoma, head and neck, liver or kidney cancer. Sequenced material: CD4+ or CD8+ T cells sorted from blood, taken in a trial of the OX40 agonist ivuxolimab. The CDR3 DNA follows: TGCAGCGTTCAGACAGGGTGGAACACCGGGGAGCTGTTTTTT. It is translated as CSVQTGWNTGELFF.